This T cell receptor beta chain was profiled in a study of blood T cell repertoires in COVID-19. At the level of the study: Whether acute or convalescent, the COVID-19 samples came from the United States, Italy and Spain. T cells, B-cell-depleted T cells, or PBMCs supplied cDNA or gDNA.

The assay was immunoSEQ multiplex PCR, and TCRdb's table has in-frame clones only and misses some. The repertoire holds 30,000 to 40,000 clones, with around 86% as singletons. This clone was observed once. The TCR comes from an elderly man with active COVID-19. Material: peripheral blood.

The CDR3 spells CAWTRATGNTIYF. The CDR3 DNA reads TGTGCCTGGACCCGAGCCACTGGAAACACCATATATTTT. V is TRBV30 and J is TRBJ1-3; D call uncertain. CDR3 length: 13 residues. Germline CDR1 reads GTSNPN; CDR2 reads SVGIG (reference sequence). V shed 4 bases and J shed 2 bases, with 9 bases lying between them.